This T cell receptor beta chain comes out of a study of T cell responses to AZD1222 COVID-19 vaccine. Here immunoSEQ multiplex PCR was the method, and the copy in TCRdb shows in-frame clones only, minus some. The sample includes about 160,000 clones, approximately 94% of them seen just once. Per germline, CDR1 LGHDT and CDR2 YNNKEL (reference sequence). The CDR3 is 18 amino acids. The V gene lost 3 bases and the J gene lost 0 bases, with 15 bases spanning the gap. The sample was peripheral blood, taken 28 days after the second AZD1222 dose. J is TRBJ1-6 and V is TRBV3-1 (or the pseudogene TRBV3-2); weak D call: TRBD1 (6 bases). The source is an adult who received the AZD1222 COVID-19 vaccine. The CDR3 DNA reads TGTGCCAGCAGCCAGGTGTACAGGGAGAGCTCCTATAATTCACCCCTCCACTTT. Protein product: CASSQVYRESSYNSPLHF.